These T cell receptor beta chains were read from a single sample in a study of OX40 agonist ivuxolimab in advanced cancers. Clones were sequenced by immunoSEQ multiplex PCR, and TCRdb holds only the in-frame ones, with some missing. This table has some 50,000 clones, 75% to 90% appearing once. The sequencing used CD4+ or CD8+ T cells sorted from blood, collected in a trial of the OX40 agonist ivuxolimab. Receptor source: an adult with an advanced solid tumor such as melanoma, head and neck, liver or kidney cancer. Each CDR3 is given with its conserved first and last residue. D genes are given only for firm matches. Rows give clone size only sometimes, using once, few, many, or a class for an expanded clone.

clone size: NA
V gene: TRBV29-1
J gene: TRBJ2-3
D gene: NA
CDR3 protein: CSGGGTDTQYF
CDR3 DNA: TGCAGCGGCGGTGGCACAGATACGCAGTATTTT

clone size: NA
V gene: TRBV19
J gene: TRBJ2-1
D gene: TRBD2
CDR3 protein: CASSFRGLAGVARLYNEQFF
CDR3 DNA: TGTGCCAGTAGTTTCCGGGGGCTAGCGGGAGTGGCCCGACTCTACAATGAGCAGTTCTTC

clone size: NA
V gene: TRBV18
J gene: TRBJ2-5
D gene: NA
CDR3 protein: CASSPQAETQYF
CDR3 DNA: TGTGCCAGCTCACCACAAGCGGAGACCCAGTACTTC

clone size: NA
V gene: TRBV21-1
J gene: TRBJ2-7
D gene: NA
CDR3 protein: CASSKADRIEQYF
CDR3 DNA: TGTGCCAGCAGCAAAGCTGACAGGATCGAGCAGTACTTC

clone size: once
V gene: TRBV5-1
J gene: TRBJ2-7
D gene: NA
CDR3 protein: CASSLGRTNYEQYF
CDR3 DNA: TGCGCCAGCAGCTTGGGGCGGACAAACTACGAGCAGTACTTC

clone size: NA
V gene: TRBV13
J gene: TRBJ2-1
D gene: NA
CDR3 protein: CASSFRAGLIYNEQFF
CDR3 DNA: TGTGCCAGCAGCTTCAGGGCCGGACTGATATACAATGAGCAGTTCTTC

clone size: NA
V gene: TRBV7-6
J gene: TRBJ1-1
D gene: TRBD1
CDR3 protein: CASSLQDRGRLYTEAFF
CDR3 DNA: TGTGCCAGCAGCTTGCAGGACAGGGGGCGCTTGTACACTGAAGCTTTCTTT

clone size: NA
V gene: TRBV20-1
J gene: TRBJ2-5
D gene: NA
CDR3 protein: CSAILAGTQYF
CDR3 DNA: TGCAGTGCTATACTAGCAGGGACCCAGTACTTC

clone size: NA
V gene: TRBV11-2
J gene: TRBJ2-1
D gene: NA
CDR3 protein: CASSRVTLNYNEQFF
CDR3 DNA: TGTGCCAGCAGCAGGGTAACATTGAACTACAATGAGCAGTTCTTC

clone size: NA
V gene: TRBV5-1
J gene: TRBJ1-1
D gene: NA
CDR3 protein: CASSSTDRNTEAFF
CDR3 DNA: TGCGCCAGCAGCTCGACAGATCGGAACACTGAAGCTTTCTTT

clone size: NA
V gene: TRBV19
J gene: TRBJ2-2
D gene: TRBD1
CDR3 protein: CATRDRATNTGELFF
CDR3 DNA: TGTGCCACCCGGGACAGGGCCACGAACACCGGGGAGCTGTTTTTT

clone size: few
V gene: TRBV10-1
J gene: TRBJ1-5
D gene: NA
CDR3 protein: CASSESRVGPQHF
CDR3 DNA: TGCGCCAGCAGTGAGTCTCGGGTCGGGCCCCAGCATTTT

clone size: NA
V gene: TRBV14
J gene: TRBJ2-7
D gene: NA
CDR3 protein: CASSQPQGYEQYF
CDR3 DNA: TGTGCCAGCAGCCAACCTCAAGGATACGAGCAGTACTTC

clone size: NA
V gene: TRBV6-5
J gene: TRBJ1-2
D gene: TRBD1
CDR3 protein: CASSYSGQGGYGYTF
CDR3 DNA: TGTGCCAGCAGTTACTCCGGACAGGGTGGCTATGGCTACACCTTC

clone size: NA
V gene: TRBV6-5
J gene: TRBJ2-2
D gene: TRBD2
CDR3 protein: CASRSGRTDTGELFF
CDR3 DNA: TGTGCCAGCAGAAGCGGGAGAACGGACACCGGGGAGCTGTTTTTT

clone size: NA
V gene: TRBV14
J gene: TRBJ2-3
D gene: TRBD2
CDR3 protein: CASSQRILLAGADTQYF
CDR3 DNA: TGTGCCAGCAGCCAACGCATCCTGTTGGCGGGAGCAGATACGCAGTATTTT

clone size: NA
V gene: TRBV7-9
J gene: TRBJ2-7
D gene: NA
CDR3 protein: CATRTLGRSSYEQYF
CDR3 DNA: TGTGCCACCCGCACACTCGGCAGGAGCTCCTACGAGCAGTACTTC

clone size: NA
V gene: TRBV9
J gene: TRBJ2-1
D gene: NA
CDR3 protein: CASSVAGVSYNEQFF
CDR3 DNA: TGTGCCAGCAGCGTAGCAGGAGTTAGCTACAATGAGCAGTTCTTC

clone size: NA
V gene: TRBV27
J gene: TRBJ2-7
D gene: TRBD1
CDR3 protein: CASSPRTGGYEQYF
CDR3 DNA: TGTGCCAGCAGTCCCCGGACAGGGGGGTACGAGCAGTACTTC

clone size: NA
V gene: TRBV19
J gene: TRBJ2-3
D gene: TRBD2
CDR3 protein: CASTPGTSLRDTQYF
CDR3 DNA: TGTGCCAGTACCCCGGGGACTAGCCTGAGAGATACGCAGTATTTT

clone size: once
V gene: TRBV12-5
J gene: TRBJ2-3
D gene: NA
CDR3 protein: CASRSRVTDTQYF
CDR3 DNA: TGTGCTAGTAGGTCGCGGGTGACAGATACGCAGTATTTT

clone size: NA
V gene: TRBV6-6
J gene: TRBJ2-3
D gene: TRBD1
CDR3 protein: CASIKTGGEPDTQYF
CDR3 DNA: TGTGCCAGCATCAAAACAGGGGGCGAACCAGATACGCAGTATTTT

clone size: NA
V gene: TRBV7-8
J gene: TRBJ1-2
D gene: NA
CDR3 protein: CASSSSGPPYGYTF
CDR3 DNA: TGTGCCAGCAGCTCCTCGGGACCGCCATATGGCTACACCTTC

clone size: NA
V gene: TRBV5-1
J gene: TRBJ2-5
D gene: TRBD1
CDR3 protein: CASSSGTGPKYF
CDR3 DNA: TGCGCCAGCAGCTCCGGGACAGGCCCAAAGTACTTC

clone size: NA
V gene: TRBV5-1
J gene: TRBJ2-3
D gene: NA
CDR3 protein: CASSLRQGTDTQYF
CDR3 DNA: TGCGCCAGCAGCTTGAGACAAGGCACAGATACGCAGTATTTT

clone size: NA
V gene: TRBV27
J gene: TRBJ1-5
D gene: TRBD1
CDR3 protein: CASSRQGGNQPQHF
CDR3 DNA: TGTGCCAGCAGTCGGCAGGGGGGAAATCAGCCCCAGCATTTT

clone size: NA
V gene: TRBV7-2
J gene: TRBJ1-1
D gene: NA
CDR3 protein: CASSPLAGRTEAFF
CDR3 DNA: TGTGCCAGCAGCCCACTAGCGGGGAGAACTGAAGCTTTCTTT

clone size: once
V gene: TRBV19
J gene: TRBJ2-5
D gene: TRBD1
CDR3 protein: CANISGTGGETQYF
CDR3 DNA: TGTGCCAATATATCCGGGACAGGGGGAGAGACCCAGTACTTC

clone size: NA
V gene: TRBV18
J gene: TRBJ1-4
D gene: NA
CDR3 protein: CASSPLATNEKLFF
CDR3 DNA: TGTGCCAGCTCACCACTTGCAACTAATGAAAAACTGTTTTTT

clone size: NA
V gene: TRBV7-7
J gene: TRBJ2-6
D gene: NA
CDR3 protein: CASSPGSPYGSGANVLTF
CDR3 DNA: TGTGCTAGCAGCCCTGGAAGTCCATATGGGTCTGGGGCCAACGTCCTGACTTTC

clone size: NA
V gene: TRBV7-8
J gene: TRBJ2-7
D gene: TRBD2
CDR3 protein: CASSSIGSGTARISYEQYF
CDR3 DNA: TGTGCCAGCAGTTCAATAGGTAGCGGGACGGCAAGGATATCCTACGAGCAGTACTTC

clone size: NA
V gene: TRBV18
J gene: TRBJ1-1
D gene: TRBD1
CDR3 protein: CASGGQLNTEAFF
CDR3 DNA: TGTGCCAGCGGGGGACAGTTGAACACTGAAGCTTTCTTT

clone size: few
V gene: TRBV30
J gene: TRBJ1-5
D gene: NA
CDR3 protein: CAWSVIDNQPQHF
CDR3 DNA: TGTGCCTGGAGTGTAATAGACAATCAGCCCCAGCATTTT

clone size: once
V gene: TRBV5-1
J gene: TRBJ2-7
D gene: TRBD2
CDR3 protein: CASSLGYGSGRNEQYF
CDR3 DNA: TGCGCCAGCAGCTTGGGGTATGGTAGCGGGAGAAACGAGCAGTACTTC

clone size: NA
V gene: TRBV5-1
J gene: TRBJ1-1
D gene: TRBD1
CDR3 protein: CASSAKPRQGANTEAFF
CDR3 DNA: TGCGCCAGCAGCGCGAAACCCCGACAGGGGGCTAACACTGAAGCTTTCTTT

clone size: NA
V gene: TRBV2
J gene: TRBJ2-3
D gene: TRBD2
CDR3 protein: CASSDLAGVADTQYF
CDR3 DNA: TGTGCCAGCAGTGATCTAGCGGGAGTAGCAGATACGCAGTATTTT

clone size: NA
V gene: TRBV5-4
J gene: TRBJ1-2
D gene: NA
CDR3 protein: CASSLPKLRDGYTF
CDR3 DNA: TGTGCCAGCAGCTTGCCGAAGTTGAGGGATGGCTACACCTTC

clone size: NA
V gene: TRBV18
J gene: TRBJ2-3
D gene: TRBD1
CDR3 protein: CASSPGQVGTDTQYF
CDR3 DNA: TGTGCCAGCTCGCCCGGACAGGTTGGCACAGATACGCAGTATTTT

clone size: once
V gene: TRBV18
J gene: TRBJ2-7
D gene: NA
CDR3 protein: CASSPSDRVYEQYF
CDR3 DNA: TGTGCCAGCTCACCGTCGGACCGGGTATACGAGCAGTACTTC

clone size: once
V gene: TRBV5-1
J gene: TRBJ2-7
D gene: TRBD2
CDR3 protein: CASSYGGLAGYEQYF
CDR3 DNA: TGCGCCAGCAGCTACGGGGGGCTAGCGGGCTACGAACAGTACTTC

clone size: many
V gene: TRBV2
J gene: TRBJ2-7
D gene: TRBD1
CDR3 protein: CASRPGTGGYEQYF
CDR3 DNA: TGTGCCAGCAGACCCGGGACAGGGGGCTACGAGCAGTACTTC

clone size: NA
V gene: TRBV27
J gene: TRBJ1-2
D gene: TRBD1
CDR3 protein: CASSLRGTGYGYTF
CDR3 DNA: TGTGCCAGCAGTTTAAGGGGGACAGGGTATGGCTACACCTTC

clone size: NA
V gene: TRBV2
J gene: TRBJ2-7
D gene: NA
CDR3 protein: CASAALEGYEQYF
CDR3 DNA: TGTGCCAGCGCCGCCCTGGAGGGTTACGAGCAGTACTTC

clone size: once
V gene: TRBV21-1
J gene: TRBJ2-2
D gene: NA
CDR3 protein: CASSTLGQGANTGELFF
CDR3 DNA: TGTGCCAGCAGCACCCTCGGACAGGGGGCCAACACCGGGGAGCTGTTTTTT

clone size: NA
V gene: TRBV6-5
J gene: TRBJ1-2
D gene: NA
CDR3 protein: CASRKDRRYGYTF
CDR3 DNA: TGTGCCAGCAGAAAAGACAGGCGGTATGGCTACACCTTC

clone size: NA
V gene: TRBV28
J gene: TRBJ2-2
D gene: NA
CDR3 protein: CASRSPRPQAPNTGELFF
CDR3 DNA: TGTGCCAGCCGTTCTCCCCGACCACAGGCCCCGAACACCGGGGAGCTGTTTTTT

clone size: once
V gene: TRBV5-4
J gene: TRBJ2-1
D gene: TRBD1
CDR3 protein: CASSWDRGTYNEQFF
CDR3 DNA: TGTGCCAGCAGCTGGGACAGGGGCACCTACAATGAGCAGTTCTTC

clone size: NA
V gene: TRBV5-8
J gene: TRBJ1-1
D gene: NA
CDR3 protein: CASARPGSFF
CDR3 DNA: TGTGCCAGCGCCCGCCCGGGGTCCTTCTTT

clone size: NA
V gene: TRBV9
J gene: TRBJ1-3
D gene: TRBD1
CDR3 protein: CASSSRQGAFGNTIYF
CDR3 DNA: TGTGCCAGCAGCTCAAGACAGGGGGCTTTTGGAAACACCATATATTTT

clone size: few
V gene: TRBV27
J gene: TRBJ1-5
D gene: NA
CDR3 protein: CASSFLAGGNQPQHF
CDR3 DNA: NA

clone size: once
V gene: TRBV7-8
J gene: TRBJ2-7
D gene: TRBD1
CDR3 protein: CASSSTGDRGEQYF
CDR3 DNA: TGTGCCAGCAGCTCGACAGGGGACAGGGGCGAGCAGTACTTC